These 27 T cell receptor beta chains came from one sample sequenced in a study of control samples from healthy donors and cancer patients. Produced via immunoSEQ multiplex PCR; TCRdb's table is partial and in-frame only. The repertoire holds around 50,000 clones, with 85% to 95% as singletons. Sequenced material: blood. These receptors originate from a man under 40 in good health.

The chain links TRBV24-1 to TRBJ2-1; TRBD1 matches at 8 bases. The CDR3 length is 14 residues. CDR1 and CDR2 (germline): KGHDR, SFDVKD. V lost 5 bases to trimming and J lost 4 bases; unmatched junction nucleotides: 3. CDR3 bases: TGTGCCACCAGTGGGACAGGGAAGTACAATGAGCAGTTCTTC. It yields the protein CATSGTGKYNEQFF.

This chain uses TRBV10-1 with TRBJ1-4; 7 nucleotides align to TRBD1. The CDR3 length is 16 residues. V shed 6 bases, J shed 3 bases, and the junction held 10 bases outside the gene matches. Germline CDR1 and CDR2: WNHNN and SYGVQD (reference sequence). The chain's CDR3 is CASRPKDRTANEKLFF. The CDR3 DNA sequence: TGCGCCAGCAGGCCAAAGGACAGGACGGCTAATGAAAAACTGTTTTTT.

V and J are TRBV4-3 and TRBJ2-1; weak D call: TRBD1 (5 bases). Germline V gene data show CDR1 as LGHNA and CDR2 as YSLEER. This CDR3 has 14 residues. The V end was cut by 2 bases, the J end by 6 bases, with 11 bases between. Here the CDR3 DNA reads TGCGCCAGCAGCCAAAGCAGCAGGGTCAATGAGCAGTTCTTC. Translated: CASSQSSRVNEQFF.

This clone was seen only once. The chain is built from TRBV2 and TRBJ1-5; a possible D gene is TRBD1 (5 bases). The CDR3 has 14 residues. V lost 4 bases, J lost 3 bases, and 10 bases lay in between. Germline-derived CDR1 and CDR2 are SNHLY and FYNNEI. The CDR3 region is CASSVGEYNQPQHF. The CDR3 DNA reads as TGTGCCAGCAGTGTGGGGGAGTACAATCAGCCCCAGCATTTT.

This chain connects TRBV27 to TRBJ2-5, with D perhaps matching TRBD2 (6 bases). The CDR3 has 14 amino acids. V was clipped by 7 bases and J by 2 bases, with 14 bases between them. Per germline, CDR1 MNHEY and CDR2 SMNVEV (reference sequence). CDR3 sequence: CASKRRGVQETQYF. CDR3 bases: TGTGCCAGCAAGAGACGCGGGGTTCAAGAGACCCAGTACTTC.

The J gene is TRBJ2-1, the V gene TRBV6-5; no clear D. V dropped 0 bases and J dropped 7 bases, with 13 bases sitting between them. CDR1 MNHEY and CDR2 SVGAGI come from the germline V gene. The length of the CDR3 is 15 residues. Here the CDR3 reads CASSYSFDISNEQFF. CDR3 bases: TGTGCCAGCAGTTACTCGTTTGACATATCGAATGAGCAGTTCTTC.

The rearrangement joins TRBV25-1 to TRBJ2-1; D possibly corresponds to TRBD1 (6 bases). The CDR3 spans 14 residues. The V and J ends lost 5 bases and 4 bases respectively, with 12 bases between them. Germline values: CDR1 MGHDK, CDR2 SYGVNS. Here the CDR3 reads CASSLGHQYNEQFF. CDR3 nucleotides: TGTGCCAGCAGTTTGGGACATCAGTACAATGAGCAGTTCTTC.

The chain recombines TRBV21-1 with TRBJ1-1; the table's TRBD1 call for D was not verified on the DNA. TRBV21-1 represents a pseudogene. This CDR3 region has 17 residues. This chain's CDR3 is CASSKADRADVNTEAFF. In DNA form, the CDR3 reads TGTGCCAGCAGCAAAGCAGACAGGGCGGATGTGAACACTGAAGCTTTCTTT.

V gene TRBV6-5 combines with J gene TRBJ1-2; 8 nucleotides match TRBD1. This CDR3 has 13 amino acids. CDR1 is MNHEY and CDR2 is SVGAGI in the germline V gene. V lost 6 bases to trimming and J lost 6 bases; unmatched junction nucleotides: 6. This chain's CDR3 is CASSSQGADGYTF. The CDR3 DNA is TGTGCCAGCAGCTCGCAGGGGGCTGATGGCTACACCTTC.

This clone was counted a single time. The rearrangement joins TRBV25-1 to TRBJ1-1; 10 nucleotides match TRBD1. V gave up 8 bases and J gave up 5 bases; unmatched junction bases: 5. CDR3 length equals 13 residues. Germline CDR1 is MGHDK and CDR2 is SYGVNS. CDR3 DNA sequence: TGTGCCAGCGCCGGGACAGGGGTAACTGAAGCTTTCTTT. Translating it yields CASAGTGVTEAFF.

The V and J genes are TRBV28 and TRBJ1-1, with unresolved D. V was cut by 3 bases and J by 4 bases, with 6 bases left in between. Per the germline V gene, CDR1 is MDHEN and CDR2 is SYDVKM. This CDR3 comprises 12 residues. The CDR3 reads CASSFRGTEAFF. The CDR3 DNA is TGTGCCAGCAGTTTTCGGGGCACTGAAGCTTTCTTT.

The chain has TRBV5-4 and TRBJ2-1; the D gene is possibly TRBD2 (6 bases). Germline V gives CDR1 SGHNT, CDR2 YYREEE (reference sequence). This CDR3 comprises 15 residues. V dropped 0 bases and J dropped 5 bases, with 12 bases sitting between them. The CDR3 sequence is CASSLGLATNNEQFF. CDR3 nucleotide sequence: TGTGCCAGCAGCTTGGGGCTAGCGACAAACAATGAGCAGTTCTTC.

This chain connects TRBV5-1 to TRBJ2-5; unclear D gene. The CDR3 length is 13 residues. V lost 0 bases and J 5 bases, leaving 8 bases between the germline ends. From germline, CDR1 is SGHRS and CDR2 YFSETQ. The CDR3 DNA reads TGCGCCAGCAGCTTGGTTGAGGCGGAGACCCAGTACTTC. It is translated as CASSLVEAETQYF.

Written as DNA, the CDR3 is TGTGCCAGCAGTTCTGGGACTAGCGGGAGGGCAGATACGCAGTATTTT. Its translation: CASSSGTSGRADTQYF. The V and J genes are TRBV6-5 and TRBJ2-3; 16 bases align to TRBD2. The CDR3 consists of 16 residues. J gave up 4 bases and V 4 bases, and 2 bases lay outside the gene matches. CDR1 is MNHEY and CDR2 is SVGAGI in the germline V gene.

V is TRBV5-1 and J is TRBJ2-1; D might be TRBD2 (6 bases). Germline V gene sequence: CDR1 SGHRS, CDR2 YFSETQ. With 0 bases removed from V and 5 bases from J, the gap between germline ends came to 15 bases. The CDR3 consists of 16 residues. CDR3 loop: CASSLEGTPGDNEQFF. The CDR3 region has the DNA TGCGCCAGCAGCTTGGAAGGGACTCCCGGGGACAATGAGCAGTTCTTC.

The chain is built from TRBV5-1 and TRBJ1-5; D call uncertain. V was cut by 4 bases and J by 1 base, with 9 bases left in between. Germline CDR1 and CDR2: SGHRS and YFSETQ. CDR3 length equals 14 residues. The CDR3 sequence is CASSPGGSNQPQHF. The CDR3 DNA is TGCGCCAGCAGCCCCGGAGGGAGCAATCAGCCCCAGCATTTT.

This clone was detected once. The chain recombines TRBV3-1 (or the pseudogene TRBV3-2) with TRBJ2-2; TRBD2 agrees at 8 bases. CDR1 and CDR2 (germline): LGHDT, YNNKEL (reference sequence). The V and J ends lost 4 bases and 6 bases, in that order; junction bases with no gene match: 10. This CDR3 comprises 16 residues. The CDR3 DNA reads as TGTGCCAGCAGCCCTCATCAGGGGACTAGTGCCGGGGAGCTGTTTTTT. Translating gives CASSPHQGTSAGELFF.

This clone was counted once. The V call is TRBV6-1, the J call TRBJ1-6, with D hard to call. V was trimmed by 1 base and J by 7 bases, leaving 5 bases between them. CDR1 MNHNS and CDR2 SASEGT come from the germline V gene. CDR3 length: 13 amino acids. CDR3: CASSEGSNSPLHF. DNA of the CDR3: TGTGCCAGCAGTGAAGGGTCCAATTCACCCCTCCACTTT.

CDR3 DNA sequence: TGTGCCAGCGGACTAGCGGGAGTATCGCAGTACTTC. Protein sequence: CASGLAGVSQYF. The chain uses TRBV28 and TRBJ2-7, with 13 bases identical to TRBD2. The CDR3 runs 12 residues. The J segment lost 9 bases and the V segment lost 8 bases, leaving 4 bases of the junction unmatched. CDR1 is MDHEN, CDR2 SYDVKM, per germline.

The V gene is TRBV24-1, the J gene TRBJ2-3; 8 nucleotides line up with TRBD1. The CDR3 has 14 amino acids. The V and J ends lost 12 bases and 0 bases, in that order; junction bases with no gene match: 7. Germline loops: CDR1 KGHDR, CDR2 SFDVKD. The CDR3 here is CAGQTGASTDTQYF. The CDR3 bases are TGTGCCGGACAGACAGGGGCCAGCACAGATACGCAGTATTTT.

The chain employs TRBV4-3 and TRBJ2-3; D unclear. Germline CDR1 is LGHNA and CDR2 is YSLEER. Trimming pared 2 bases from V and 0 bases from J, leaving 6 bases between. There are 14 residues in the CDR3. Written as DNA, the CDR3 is TGCGCCAGCAGCCAATTAGTTAGCACAGATACGCAGTATTTT. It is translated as CASSQLVSTDTQYF.

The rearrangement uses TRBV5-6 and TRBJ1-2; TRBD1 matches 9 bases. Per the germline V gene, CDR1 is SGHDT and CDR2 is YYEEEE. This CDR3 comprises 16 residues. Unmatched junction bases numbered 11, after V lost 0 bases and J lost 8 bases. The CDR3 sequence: CASSLGGQGNSGGYTF. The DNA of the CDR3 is TGTGCCAGCAGCTTGGGCGGACAGGGGAATAGTGGCGGCTACACCTTC.

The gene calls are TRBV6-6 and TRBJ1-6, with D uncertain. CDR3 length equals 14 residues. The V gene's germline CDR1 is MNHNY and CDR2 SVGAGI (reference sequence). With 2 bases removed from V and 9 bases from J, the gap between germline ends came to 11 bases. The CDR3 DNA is TGTGCCAGCAGTTACCCCCCGGTGGGTTCACCCCTCCACTTT. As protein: CASSYPPVGSPLHF.

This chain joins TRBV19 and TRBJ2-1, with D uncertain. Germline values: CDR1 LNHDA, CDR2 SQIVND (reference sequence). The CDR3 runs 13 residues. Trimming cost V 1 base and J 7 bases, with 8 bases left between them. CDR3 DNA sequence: TGTGCCAGTAGTATAGGTGGGGAAAATGAGCAGTTCTTC. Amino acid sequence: CASSIGGENEQFF. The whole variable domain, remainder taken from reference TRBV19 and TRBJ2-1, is DGGITQSPKYLFRKEGQNVTLSCEQNLNHDAMYWYRQDPGQGLRLIYYSQIVNDFQKGDIAEGYSVSREKKESFPLTVTSAQKNPTAFYLCASSIGGENEQFFGPGTRLTVL.

In DNA, the CDR3 is TGTGCCAGCAGTTACTCAGGAACAGGGTTCATCTACGAGCAGTACTTC. It yields the protein CASSYSGTGFIYEQYF. The chain has TRBV6-2 or TRBV6-3 and TRBJ2-7; D possibly corresponds to TRBD1 (6 bases). CDR3 size: 16 residues. Trimming removed 0 bases from V and 3 bases from J, with 15 bases in between. The germline V gene encodes CDR1 MNHEY and CDR2 SVGEGT.

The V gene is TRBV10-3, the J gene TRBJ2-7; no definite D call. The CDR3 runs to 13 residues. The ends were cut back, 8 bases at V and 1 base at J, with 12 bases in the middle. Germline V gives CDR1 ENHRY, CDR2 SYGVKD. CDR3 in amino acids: CAIRNPGSYEQYF. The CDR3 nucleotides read TGTGCCATCCGAAACCCCGGATCCTACGAGCAGTACTTC.

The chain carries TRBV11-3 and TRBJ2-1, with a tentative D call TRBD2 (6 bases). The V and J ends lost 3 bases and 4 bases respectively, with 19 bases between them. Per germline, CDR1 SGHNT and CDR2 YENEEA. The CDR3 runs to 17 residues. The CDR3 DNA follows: TGTGCCAGCAGCTTTGGAGACGGGGCGGGAACATACAATGAGCAGTTCTTC. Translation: CASSFGDGAGTYNEQFF.